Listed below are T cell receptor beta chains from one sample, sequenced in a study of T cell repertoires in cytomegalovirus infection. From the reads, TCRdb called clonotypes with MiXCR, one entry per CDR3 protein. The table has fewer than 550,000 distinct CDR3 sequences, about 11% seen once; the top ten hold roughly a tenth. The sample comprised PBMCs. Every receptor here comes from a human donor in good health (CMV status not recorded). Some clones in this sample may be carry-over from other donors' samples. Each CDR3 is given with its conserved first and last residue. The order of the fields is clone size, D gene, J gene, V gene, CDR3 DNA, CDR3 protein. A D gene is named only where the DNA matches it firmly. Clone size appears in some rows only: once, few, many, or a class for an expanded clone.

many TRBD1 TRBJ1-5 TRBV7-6 TGTGCCAGCAGCCGGGTTTGGGACAGTCATAGCAATCAGCCCCAGCATTTT CASSRVWDSHSNQPQHF
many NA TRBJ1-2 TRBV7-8 TGTGCCAGCAGCAAGGACAGTCGAGGTGGCTACACCTTC CASSKDSRGGYTF
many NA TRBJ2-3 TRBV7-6 TGTGCCAGCAGCCCAGGGACCGTCTCCACAGATACGCAGTATTTT CASSPGTVSTDTQYF
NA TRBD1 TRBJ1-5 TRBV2 TGTGCCAGCAGTGGAGACAGGGGCGGCAATCAGCCCCAGCATTTT CASSGDRGGNQPQHF
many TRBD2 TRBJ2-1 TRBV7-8 TGTGCCAGCAGCGCAAGGACTAGCGGTAACAATGAGCAGTTCTTC CASSARTSGNNEQFF
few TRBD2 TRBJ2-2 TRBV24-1 TGTGCCACCAGTCTAGCGGGGAGAGGGGATACCGGGGAGCTGTTTTTT CATSLAGRGDTGELFF
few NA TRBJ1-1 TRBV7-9 TGTGCCAGCAGCCCGGTTGCCCCCACTGAAGCTTTCTTT CASSPVAPTEAFF
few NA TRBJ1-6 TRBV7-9 TGTGCCAGCAGCGCCCCCGGTGCACCCCTCCACTTT CASSAPGAPLHF
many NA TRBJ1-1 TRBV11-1 TGTGCCAGCAGCTTAAGTTACGAACTCGGCGAAGCTTTCTTT CASSLSYELGEAFF
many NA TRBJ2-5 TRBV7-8 TGTGCCAGCAGCTTAGGGGGACTAGAGACCCAGTACTTC CASSLGGLETQYF
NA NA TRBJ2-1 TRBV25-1 TGTGCCAGCAGATCCGGCTACAATGAGCAGTTCTTC CASRSGYNEQFF
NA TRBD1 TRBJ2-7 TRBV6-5 TGTGACAGCAGCCCACAGGGGTACGAGCAGTACTTC CDSSPQGYEQYF
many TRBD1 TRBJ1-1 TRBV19 TGTGCCAGTAGTTTCGACAGGGCGAACACTGAAGCTTTCTTT CASSFDRANTEAFF
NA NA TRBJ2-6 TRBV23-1 TGCGCCAGCAGTCAATCGTTCCGACTGATTATGGCCAACGTCCTGACTTTC CASSQSFRLIMANVLTF
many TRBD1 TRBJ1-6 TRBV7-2 TGTGCCAGCAGCTTAGGGATCGGACAGGGAGAGTCACCCCTCCACTTT CASSLGIGQGESPLHF
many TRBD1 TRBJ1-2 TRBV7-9 TGTGCCAGCAGCTTAGTCAGGGGGGTGTTGGATGGCTACACCTTC CASSLVRGVLDGYTF